Listed below are T cell receptor beta chains from one sample, sequenced in a study of blood T cell repertoires in COVID-19. Sequencing used immunoSEQ multiplex PCR; TCRdb keeps in-frame clones, though not all of them. Here the sample spans under 35,000 clones, 80% to 90% being singletons. The specimen was peripheral blood. All receptors come from a woman in her fifties or sixties with active COVID-19. CDR3s include the opening cysteine and the closing phenylalanine or tryptophan. A D gene is named only where the DNA matches it firmly. Clone size is stated in some rows and not others, as once, few, many or a class when expanded.

TRBJ2-1 | TRBD2 | - | TRBV5-1 | TGCGCCAGCAGCTTGGGTGCGGGAGGTGCTTACAATGAGCAGTTCTTC | CASSLGAGGAYNEQFF
TRBJ2-5 | TRBD2 | - | TRBV5-4 | TGTGCCAGCACCACGACTAGCGGAGGGGAGACCCAGTACTTC | CASTTTSGGETQYF
TRBJ1-1 | - | once | TRBV28 | TGTGCCAGCAGTTTTAGGGCAGGGGTTATGAACACTGAAGCTTTCTTT | CASSFRAGVMNTEAFF
TRBJ1-1 | - | - | TRBV12-3/TRBV12-4 | TGTGCCAGCAGTCGAGGAGATACTGAAGCTTTCTTT | CASSRGDTEAFF
TRBJ1-5 | - | - | TRBV19 | TGTGCCAGTAGGGTACGGGGTAATCAGCCCCAGCATTTT | CASRVRGNQPQHF
TRBJ2-5 | - | - | TRBV6-5 | TGTGCCAGCAGTTATTTCTTGGGACAAACCCAAGAGACCCAGTACTTC | CASSYFLGQTQETQYF
TRBJ2-7 | TRBD1 | once | TRBV19 | TGTGCCAGTAGGGGCATATACAGGGGGAGTTACGAGCAGTACTTC | CASRGIYRGSYEQYF
TRBJ2-3 | TRBD2 | - | TRBV19 | TGTGCCAGTAGTTTTGGACTAGCGGGAGGCACAGATACGCAGTATTTT | CASSFGLAGGTDTQYF
TRBJ2-1 | TRBD2 | - | TRBV5-1 | TGCGCCAGCAGCTCCGGAATACGGACTAGCGGGTTCTCCTACAATGAGCAGTTCTTC | CASSSGIRTSGFSYNEQFF
TRBJ2-5 | TRBD1 | - | TRBV5-1 | TGCGCCAGCAATTTGAGGGCCCGGGGACAGGGGGCTCGTGGTGAAGAGACCCAGTACTTC | CASNLRARGQGARGEETQYF
TRBJ1-1 | - | - | TRBV5-1 | TGCGCCAGCAGCTCCCTGACAGAGAACACTGAAGCTTTCTTT | CASSSLTENTEAFF
TRBJ2-3 | TRBD1 | - | TRBV11-2 | TGTGCCAGCAGCTTAGTGGGACAGGGAGGCACAGATACGCAGTATTTT | CASSLVGQGGTDTQYF
TRBJ1-1 | - | - | TRBV11-2 | TGTGCCAGCAGCTTAGGTCGGACATTCGAGACTGAAGCTTTCTTT | CASSLGRTFETEAFF
TRBJ1-4 | - | - | TRBV9 | TGTGCCAGCAGCGTAGGAGGGGGTGATGAAAAACTGTTTTTT | CASSVGGGDEKLFF
TRBJ2-7 | - | - | TRBV15 | TGTGCCACCAGCAGAGACGGAGGGGGCGTGCGTATGTACGAGCAGTACTTC | CATSRDGGGVRMYEQYF
TRBJ2-5 | TRBD1 | - | TRBV5-1 | TGCGCCAGCAGCAAACTAAAACAGGGGCCCGAGACCCAGTACTTC | CASSKLKQGPETQYF
TRBJ1-2 | TRBD1 | medium-sized | TRBV7-8 | TGTGCCAGCTTTGGACAGGGCTATGGCTACACCTTC | CASFGQGYGYTF
TRBJ1-1 | TRBD1 | - | TRBV18 | TGTGCCAGCTCACCACCGACGGGACAGGGACTTTCTGAAGCTTTCTTT | CASSPPTGQGLSEAFF
TRBJ2-7 | TRBD2 | - | TRBV3-1/TRBV3-2 | TGTGCCAGCAGCCGGGCCGGGACTAGCGGTTACGAGCAGTACTTC | CASSRAGTSGYEQYF
TRBJ2-1 | - | - | TRBV13 | TGTGCCAGCAGCCTTAGATGGCAGGGGAATGAGCAGTTCTTC | CASSLRWQGNEQFF
TRBJ1-1 | TRBD1 | - | TRBV19 | TGTGCCAGTAGTATACAACACAGGGGCGGCACTGAAGCTTTCTTT | CASSIQHRGGTEAFF
TRBJ1-4 | TRBD1 | once | TRBV5-1 | TGCGCCAGCAGCCTTTTACAGGGGGCCGGGGAAAAACTGTTTTTT | CASSLLQGAGEKLFF
TRBJ1-1 | TRBD1 | - | TRBV7-3 | TGTGCCAGCAAACCAGGGGGGTCCATGAACACTGAAGCTTTCTTT | CASKPGGSMNTEAFF
TRBJ1-2 | TRBD1 | - | TRBV3-1/TRBV3-2 | TGTGCCAGCAGCCAATATACGGGACAGGGGGCGCCCGGCTACACCTTC | CASSQYTGQGAPGYTF